This T cell receptor beta chain emerged from a study of response to subunit inactivated influenza vaccine. Broader study findings: After each seasonal influenza vaccination, few new T cells are recruited, the authors suggested.

In TCRdb, the RT-PCR reads were re-called with MiXCR into one record per CDR3 protein. The table lists about 610,000 distinct CDR3 sequences, less than 15% of them singletons, with 11% in the top ten. CDR1 and CDR2 from the germline V gene are SGDLS and YYNGEE. CDR3 length: 15 residues. This clonotype was counted at least ten times. Its target is unknown. A read error may produce the germline difference seen at one junction end. The clonotype originates from a man over 45 who received an inactivated influenza vaccine. The specimen was PBMCs from blood, collected approximately 13 days after vaccination. The V call is TRBV9, the J call TRBJ2-7; TRBD1 is a possible D gene (6 bases). DNA for the CDR3: TGTGCCAGCAGCGTATGGGGGCGGTCCTCCGACGAGCAGTACTTC. This gives the protein CASSVWGRSSDEQYF. Complete variable domain (other parts from reference TRBV9 and TRBJ2-7): DSGVTQTPKHLITATGQRVTLRCSPRSGDLSVYWYQQSLDQGLQFLIQYYNGEERAKGNILERFSAQQFPDLHSELNLSSLELGDSALYFCASSVWGRSSDEQYFGPGTRLTVT.